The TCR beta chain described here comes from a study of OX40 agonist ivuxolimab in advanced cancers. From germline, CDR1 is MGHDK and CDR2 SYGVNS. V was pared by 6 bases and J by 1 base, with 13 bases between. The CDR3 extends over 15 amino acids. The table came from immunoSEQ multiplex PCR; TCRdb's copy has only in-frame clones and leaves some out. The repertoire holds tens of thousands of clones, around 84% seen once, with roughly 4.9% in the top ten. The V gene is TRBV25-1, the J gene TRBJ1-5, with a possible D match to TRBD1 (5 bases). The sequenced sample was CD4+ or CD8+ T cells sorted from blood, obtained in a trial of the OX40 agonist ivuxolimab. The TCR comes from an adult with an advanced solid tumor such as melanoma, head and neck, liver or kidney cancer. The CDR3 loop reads CASSPAGRSNQPQHF. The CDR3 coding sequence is TGTGCCAGCAGCCCAGCGGGGCGAAGCAATCAGCCCCAGCATTTT.